The present entry profiles one T cell receptor beta chain with its context. Clones were sequenced by immunoSEQ multiplex PCR, and TCRdb holds only the in-frame ones, with some missing. The sample lists tens of thousands of clones, just over 90% occurring once. V shed 2 bases and J shed 6 bases, with 16 bases lying between them. This CDR3 contains 16 residues. Germline V lookup: CDR1 SNHLY, CDR2 FYNNEI. The record originates from a study of T cell changes during pregnancy in multiple sclerosis. This TCR came from a female donor with multiple sclerosis, enrolled in a pregnancy study. The material was CD4+ T cells from peripheral blood mononuclear cells, obtained after pregnancy. The gene calls are TRBV2 and TRBJ2-2; a weak D match, TRBD1 (6 bases). CDR3 loop: CASSEIGQSSAGELFF. CDR3 DNA sequence: TGTGCCAGCAGTGAAATTGGACAGTCGTCGGCCGGGGAGCTGTTTTTT.